The 3 T cell receptor beta chains below were found in one sample sequenced in a study of T cell clonality in common variable immunodeficiency. Sequenced by immunoSEQ multiplex PCR; TCRdb stores in-frame clones only, minus some. The repertoire consists of about 47,000 clones, none detected only once. The specimen was peripheral blood mononuclear cells. The receptors come from a person between 18 and 69 years old in good health.

This clone occurred many times. Read data end 3 residues before the CDR3 end; the end is taken from the germline J gene. This sequence joins TRBV6-4 and TRBJ2-1; 8 positions agree with TRBD2. The V gene's germline CDR1 is MRHNA and CDR2 SNTAGT. CDR3 length: 14 residues. The trim removed 1 base at V and 6 bases at J, leaving 2 bases unmatched. The DNA read from the CDR3 is TGTGCCAGCAGTGACTTAGCGGGGACCAATGAG. Translated: CASSDLAGTNE. The CDR3 as a whole reads CASSDLAGTNEQFF.

This clone came up many times. The covered CDR3 bases are TGTGCCACCACTTCGGGACTATCCTACGAG. Translation: CATTSGLSYE. The whole CDR3 protein reads CATTSGLSYEQYF. V is TRBV10-3 and J is TRBJ2-7, with 7 bases matching TRBD2. The read terminates 3 residues ahead of where the CDR3 ends, so the germline J gene completes it. This CDR3 is built from 13 residues. Per the germline V gene, CDR1 is ENHRY and CDR2 is SYGVKD. V dropped 10 bases and J dropped 1; count of bases not matched to a gene: 7.

There are many counts of this clone. The CDR3 extends 3 residues past the end of the read, so its final part is completed from the germline J gene. This chain joins TRBV7-3 and TRBJ2-3; a possible D gene is TRBD2 (6 bases). The CDR3 contains 12 residues. Per the germline V gene, CDR1 is SGHTA and CDR2 is FQGTGA. The V and J ends lost 8 bases and 6 bases respectively, with 12 bases between them. The chain's CDR3 is CASVGGGDTQYF. CDR3 bases read: TGTGCCAGCGTAGGTGGAGGGGATACG.